This TCR beta chain was documented in a study of identical twins (dated by TCRdb to about 2016). Broadly, across the study: To test whether fetal clonotypes persist, this study deep-sequenced TCR alpha and beta repertoires from monozygotic twins, from unrelated adults of various ages, and from cord blood. To rule out contamination, the twin experiments were replicated at different times with different library preparation protocols.

Receptor amplification or capture employed 5' RACE. Sequencing instrument: Illumina HiSeq 2000. Template switching added a universal primer binding site, and the final cDNA carried a unique molecular identifier that allowed TCR cDNA molecules to be counted accurately. First-strand cDNA for TCR alpha and beta chains was synthesized from specific primers in the conserved constant-segment region. To control for contamination, every cDNA library carried two barcodes: a SMART-Mk sample barcode plus Illumina barcodes. TruSeq adapter sequences, together with Illumina sample barcodes, were added in two successive PCR steps. TCR alpha and beta cDNA libraries were sequenced on the Illumina HiSeq platform with custom primers. From the authors' description of their analysis: MiGEC was used to process raw reads and extract unique molecular identifiers, and MiXCR was used to find CDR3 positions. For each individual, recombination models were inferred using an EM algorithm with the repgenHMM and IGoR tools. Shared clonotypes were analyzed with the tcR package in R, and sharing was normalized by the product of cloneset sizes. Out-of-frame nonproductive sequences were analyzed to study raw recombination free of thymic and clonal selection effects. TCRdb cleaned the public reads at Q25 with fastp, built clones with MiXCR and kept in-frame beta chains. Every distinct CDR3 protein forms one entry, paired with its most common genes and DNA. What appears here as the V and J calls and clone size reflects TCRdb's work, not the paper's. The sample table holds roughly 1,500,000 distinct CDR3 sequences, of which 32% were seen once. The top ten clonotypes cover approximately 0.29% of the sample.

Findings and caveats that apply to the study as a whole: Abundant cord blood beta clonotypes carried fewer insertions; young adult naive repertoires showed a weaker similar trend, while memory repertoires showed none. Because the same donors could not be followed over many years, the conclusions relied on cross-sectional statistical analysis. Compared with coincidental sharing between unrelated individuals, an excess of low generation-probability sequences was observed among out-of-frame TCR alpha sequences shared between twins. In monozygotic twins, out-of-frame TCR alpha sharing was systematically underestimated by recombination models, although the models agreed with sharing between unrelated individuals. Invariant T cells such as MAIT and iNKT could partly confound zero-insertion analyses, although diverse VJ usage argued against such confounding for most clonotypes. In beta out-of-frame sequences, excess twin sharing was weaker, because having fewer shared sequences lowered the signal-to-noise ratio.

About this clonotype: It lacks a known antigen. Per-nucleotide qualities are absent, and no much larger clonotype sits a single base away.

Every donor was a healthy Caucasian. The receptor comes from a newborn girl in good health. The material sequenced was cord blood.

For the CDR3, the sequence is CASSRQGARAKNIQYF. The DNA sequence is TGTGCCAGCAGTCGACAGGGGGCGAGGGCCAAAAACATTCAGTACTTC. This chain joins TRBV28 to TRBJ2-4; 10 of the junction bases match TRBD1. V and J are trimmed by 5 bases and 1 base, and the gene matches miss 5 bases of the junction. CDR1 MDHEN and CDR2 SYDVKM are derived from the germline V gene. From the cysteine up to the phenylalanine, the CDR3 has a length of 16 residues. Only the CDR3 region is kept as DNA, spanning 48 bases read in frame from base 1. Reference TRBV28 and TRBJ2-4 genes cover what lies past the CDR3, so the full variable domain is DVKVTQSSRYLVKRTGEKVFLECVQDMDHENMFWYRQDPGLGLRLIYFSYDVKMKEKGDIPEGYSVSREKKERFSLILESASTNQTSMYLCASSRQGARAKNIQYFGAGTRLSVL.